This T cell receptor (beta chain) is from a study of human T cells and chemical hapten exposure. Germline V lookup: CDR1 KGHSH, CDR2 LQKENI. V was trimmed by 2 bases and J by 8 bases, leaving 9 bases between them. CDR3 size: 12 residues. Time point meaning: pre-sensitization, week 0. Treatment reported: therapeutic diphenylcyclopropenone sensitization with weekly scalp DPC. In this sample, this clonotype turned up many times. TCRdb itself ran the RACE reads through MiXCR, one entry per CDR3 protein. The sample lists about 51,000 distinct CDR3 sequences; about 9% were seen once. The sequence derives from a middle-aged woman with alopecia areata. Some clones in this sample may be carry-over from other donors' samples. The chain combines TRBV18 with TRBJ1-2, with D perhaps matching TRBD1 (5 bases). Sequencing was performed on whole blood, taken in connection with sensitization to the hapten diphenylcyclopropenone (DPC). In nucleotides, the CDR3 is TGTGCCAGCTCACCAGGGGCTCGCGGCTACACCTTC. Translation: CASSPGARGYTF.